This T cell receptor beta chain derives from a study of blood T cell repertoires in COVID-19. Trimming took 0 bases from V and 4 from J; bases not matched to a gene: 5. The germline CDR1 and CDR2 sequences are SGDLS and YYNGEE. The CDR3 is 16 residues long. The Seattle site enrolled patients during active infection and followed them longitudinally. TCRdb keeps only in-frame clones here, not all; method: immunoSEQ multiplex PCR. The sample has under 110,000 clones, over 65% seen once. V and J are TRBV9 and TRBJ2-5; 11 bases are a match to TRBD2. This clonotype was obtained from a man aged 80 or over with COVID-19, enrolled during active disease. The specimen sequenced was peripheral blood. CDR3 amino acids: CASSVGVAGGIETQYF. CDR3 in DNA: TGTGCCAGCAGCGTAGGGGTAGCGGGAGGGATAGAGACCCAGTACTTC. Complete variable domain (other parts from reference TRBV9 and TRBJ2-5): DSGVTQTPKHLITATGQRVTLRCSPRSGDLSVYWYQQSLDQGLQFLIQYYNGEERAKGNILERFSAQQFPDLHSELNLSSLELGDSALYFCASSVGVAGGIETQYFGPGTRLLVL.